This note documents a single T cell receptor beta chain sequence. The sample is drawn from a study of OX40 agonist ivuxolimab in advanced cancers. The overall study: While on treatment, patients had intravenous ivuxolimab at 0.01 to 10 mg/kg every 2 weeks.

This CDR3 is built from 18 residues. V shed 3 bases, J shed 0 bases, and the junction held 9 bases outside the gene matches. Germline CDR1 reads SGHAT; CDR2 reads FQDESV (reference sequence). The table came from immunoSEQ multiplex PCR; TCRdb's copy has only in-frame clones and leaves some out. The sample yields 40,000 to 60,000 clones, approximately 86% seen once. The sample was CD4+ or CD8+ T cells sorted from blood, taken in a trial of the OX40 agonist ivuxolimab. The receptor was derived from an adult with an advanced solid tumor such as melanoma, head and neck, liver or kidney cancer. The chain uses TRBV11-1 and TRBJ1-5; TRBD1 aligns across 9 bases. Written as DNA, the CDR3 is TGTGCCAGCAGCTTGACCGGGACAGGGCATTATAGCAATCAGCCCCAGCATTTT. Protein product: CASSLTGTGHYSNQPQHF.